This T cell receptor beta chain was found in a study of cytomegalovirus exposure and HLA in healthy donors. General study points: A link between a missense DCLRE1C variant and TCR beta V- and J-gene trimming emerged from a later analysis. Later on, an analysis tied under 20,000 TCR beta sequences to HLA alleles at 0.05 false discovery rate. Later analysis suggested most CMV-associated TCR beta chains were HLA-restricted.

The PCR employed 60 Vbeta primers together with 13 Jbeta primers. Clones were read by immunoSEQ multiplex PCR, and TCRdb kept only the in-frame ones, dropping some. Here the sample spans 110,000 or so clones, 60% to 80% being singletons. The CDR3 has 14 amino acids. Trimming shortened V by 6 bases and J by 0 bases, and 9 bases separated the two germline ends. Germline V CDR1 and CDR2: MNHNS, SASEGT. In regard to this clone: Its antigen is unknown.

The rearrangement uses TRBV6-1 and TRBJ1-3; no definite D call. Specimen: PBMCs. The receptor was isolated from a young man in good health and CMV-seropositive. The CDR3 sequence: CASRTQFSGNTIYF. The CDR3 DNA is TGTGCCAGCAGGACACAGTTCTCTGGAAACACCATATATTTT.